This T cell receptor (beta chain) was recovered during a study of regulatory T cells in long-lasting Graves disease. This clonotype showed up just a few times. Regarding time point: newly diagnosed GD, antithyroid drugs for less than 3 months. PBMC RNA served as the TCR library source. The CDR3 contains 14 residues. V lost 5 bases to trimming and J lost 4 bases; unmatched junction nucleotides: 5. Looked up from germline, CDR1 is SGHKS and CDR2 is YYEKEE (reference sequence). Both iRepertoire HTBI primers and Arm-PCR of CDR3 regions were used to build the TCR beta libraries. One entry per CDR3 protein results from TCRdb running MiXCR on the multiplex PCR reads. The profile shows about 400,000 distinct CDR3 sequences, over 12% of them singletons. A further study also used this sample, focusing on T cells in Graves' hyperthyroidism and ophthalmopathy.

The input for sequencing was peripheral blood mononuclear cells (PBMCs), taken at new diagnosis, from a patient treated with antithyroid drugs. The rearrangement uses TRBV5-5 and TRBJ1-2; TRBD1 agrees at 10 bases. The sequence came from a woman aged 35 to 49 with Graves disease. CDR3 region: CASRTGQGGYGYTF. The CDR3 bases are TGTGCCAGCAGGACCGGACAGGGGGGCTATGGCTACACCTTC. The full variable domain, with the rest looked up from reference TRBV5-5 and TRBJ1-2, is DAGVTQSPTHLIKTRGQQVTLRCSPISGHKSVSWYQQVLGQGPQFIFQYYEKEERGRGNFPDRFSARQFPNYSSELNVNALLLGDSALYLCASRTGQGGYGYTFGSGTRLTVV.